This record concerns one T cell receptor (beta chain) sequence. This sample is drawn from a study of cytomegalovirus exposure and HLA in healthy donors. V was clipped by 5 bases and J by 4 bases; unmatched bases: 11. The germline gives CDR1 SGHRS, CDR2 YFSETQ. The CDR3 covers 16 residues. The PCR contained 60 Vbeta and 13 Jbeta primers. TCRdb's copy holds only in-frame clones and misses some; the assay was immunoSEQ multiplex PCR. The sample lists 150,000 to 200,000 clones; roughly 74% were seen once. This sequence joins TRBV5-1 and TRBJ2-2; 7 positions match TRBD1. The sequence was collected from a woman in her 30s in good health and CMV-seronegative. Sequencing used PBMCs. The CDR3 sequence: CASRPDRVSGTGELFF. DNA of the CDR3: TGCGCCAGCAGACCAGACAGGGTTAGTGGCACCGGGGAGCTGTTTTTT. Full variable domain (outside the CDR3, taken from reference TRBV5-1 and TRBJ2-2): KAGVTQTPRYLIKTRGQQVTLSCSPISGHRSVSWYQQTPGQGLQFLFEYFSETQRNKGNFPGRFSGRQFSNSRSEMNVSTLELGDSALYLCASRPDRVSGTGELFFGEGSRLTVL.